Below, 9 T cell receptor beta chains from the same sample are listed, as sequenced in a study of blood T cell repertoires in COVID-19. The repertoire was sequenced with immunoSEQ multiplex PCR; TCRdb's copy has only in-frame clones and lacks some. The sample carries 200,000 to 250,000 clones, approximately 90% recorded once. The specimen sequenced was PBMCs or T cells enriched from blood (not recorded which). The receptors come from a young man who had recovered from COVID-19.

This chain links TRBV9 with TRBJ2-3; TRBD2 aligns across 8 bases. The V and J ends lost 3 bases and 7 bases, in that order; junction bases with no gene match: 10. Germline loops: CDR1 SGDLS, CDR2 YYNGEE. The CDR3 spans 15 residues. CDR3 nucleotide sequence: TGTGCCAGCAGCGAAGCGGGAGCAACTTCAAATACGCAGTATTTT. Protein: CASSEAGATSNTQYF.

The chain has TRBV20-1 and TRBJ1-6, with D possibly matching TRBD1 (6 bases). CDR3 length: 14 residues. V gave up 3 bases and J gave up 4 bases, with 10 bases separating them. In germline, CDR1 is DFQATT, CDR2 SNEGSKA (reference sequence). CDR3 DNA sequence: TGCAGTGCTAGTGTACAGGGATATAATTCACCCCTCCACTTT. Translated: CSASVQGYNSPLHF.

This chain uses TRBV4-2 with TRBJ2-1; 12 bases match TRBD2. Unmatched junction bases numbered 4, after V lost 7 bases and J lost 3 bases. CDR3 size: 15 residues. CDR1 and CDR2 (germline): LGHNA, YNFKEQ. CDR3: CASTLTSGSYNEQFF. In DNA form, the CDR3 reads TGTGCCAGCACTCTGACTAGCGGGAGCTACAATGAGCAGTTCTTC.

Only a few counts were recorded for this clone. V gene TRBV15 combines with J gene TRBJ1-2; D remains ambiguous. Germline V gene data show CDR1 as LNHNV and CDR2 as YYDKDF (reference sequence). This CDR3 is built from 14 residues. Trimming pared 0 bases from V and 4 bases from J, leaving 9 bases between. This CDR3 reads CATSRDSLVYGYTF. The CDR3 DNA sequence: TGTGCCACCAGCAGAGATAGCTTAGTCTATGGCTACACCTTC.

This chain connects TRBV5-8 to TRBJ2-3; TRBD1 matches at 7 bases. V shed 3 bases, J shed 2 bases, and the junction held 9 bases outside the gene matches. Looked up from germline, CDR1 is SGHTS and CDR2 is YDEGEE. The CDR3 spans 16 residues. In DNA, the CDR3 is TGTGCCAGCAGCTCCCACAAGGGGGCCCACACAGATACGCAGTATTTT. Protein: CASSSHKGAHTDTQYF.

The chain links TRBV7-9 to TRBJ2-3; 9 bases map to TRBD1. The CDR3 is 16 amino acids. Trimming removed 0 bases from V and 2 bases from J; junction bases left unmatched: 3. The V gene's germline CDR1 is SEHNR and CDR2 FQNEAQ (reference sequence). The chain's CDR3 is CASSLADRGHTDTQYF. In DNA form, the CDR3 reads TGTGCCAGCAGCTTAGCGGACAGGGGACACACAGATACGCAGTATTTT.

This clone was detected only a few times. J is TRBJ2-5 and V is TRBV30; 7 nucleotides align to TRBD2. J gave up 9 bases and V 2 bases, and 3 bases lay outside the gene matches. Germline-derived CDR1 and CDR2 are GTSNPN and SVGIG (reference sequence). The CDR3 is made up of 11 amino acids. The CDR3 spells CAWSWGGSQYF. CDR3 nucleotides: TGTGCCTGGAGTTGGGGGGGGTCCCAGTACTTC.

The count of this clone is one. This chain connects TRBV7-3 to TRBJ1-1; no reliable D call. Trimming cost V 0 bases and J 9 bases, with 17 bases left between them. Germline-derived CDR1 and CDR2 are SGHTA and FQGTGA. The CDR3 covers 15 residues. In nucleotides, the CDR3 is TGTGCCAGCAGCTTAACGTATCCGGGTTCGGGAAAAGCTTTCTTT. Its translation: CASSLTYPGSGKAFF.

V is TRBV30 and J is TRBJ1-2; the D is unclear. Germline assignment: CDR1 GTSNPN and CDR2 SVGIG (reference sequence). The CDR3 has 11 amino acids. V was clipped by 1 base and J by 5 bases, with 5 bases between them. As DNA, the CDR3 is TGTGCCTGGAGTGCAGTTTATGGCTACACCTTC. Its translation is CAWSAVYGYTF.